This TCR beta chain appears in the sequencing data of a study of cytomegalovirus exposure and HLA in healthy donors. Findings of the study overall: Reported performance of the classifier showed diagnosis of cytomegalovirus status with high specificity and sensitivity. A later analysis linked a missense variant in DCLRE1C to the trimming of TCR beta V and J genes.

Healthy bone marrow donors supplied every sample. With respect to this clone: Its antigen is unknown.

It was with 60 Vbeta and 13 Jbeta primers that the PCR ran. Libraries were prepared by immunoSEQ multiplex PCR; TCRdb keeps only in-frame clonotypes and omits some of them. The table shows 180,000 or so clones, with around 80% occurring only once. V was cut by 4 bases and J by 8 bases, with 17 bases left in between. The CDR3 is made up of 14 amino acids. Germline V gene lookup returns CDR1 KGHSY and CDR2 FQNENV. The chain recombines TRBV16 with TRBJ1-2; D is perhaps TRBD1 (5 bases). The TCR comes from a woman aged 30 to 39 in good health and CMV-seronegative. The sequenced material came from PBMCs. Here the CDR3 reads CASSPMIGGDGYTF. CDR3 DNA sequence: TGTGCCAGCAGCCCGATGATCGGCGGGGACGGCTACACCTTC.